This T cell receptor (beta chain) was retrieved from a study of regulatory and conventional T cells in RAG deficiency. V was clipped by 1 base and J by 3 bases, with 13 bases between them. The germline gives CDR1 SGHRS, CDR2 YFSETQ. This CDR3 is built from 16 residues. This clone was detected once. This table comes from immunoSEQ multiplex PCR, and its TCRdb copy is limited to in-frame clones, with some not included. The sample yields tens of thousands of clones, 70% to 90% seen once. A further study also used this sample, focusing on regulatory T cells. According to that study: The PCR used 52 TRBV and 13 TRBJ primers. Skewed V and J usage and few unique V-J pairs marked patient repertoires, most in Tregs.

This clonotype originated in a human donor in good health. Sample: CD8+ T cells sorted from blood. The chain is built from TRBV5-1 and TRBJ2-2, with D perhaps TRBD2 (5 bases). CDR3 residues: CASSLSGRGYTGELFF. The CDR3 DNA reads as TGCGCCAGCAGCTTGTCAGGACGAGGGTACACCGGGGAGCTGTTTTTT.